These 5 T cell receptor beta chains originate from one sample sequenced in a study of shared clonotypes between healthy human individuals. The protocol was immunoSEQ multiplex PCR, while the TCRdb copy is restricted to in-frame clones and leaves out a portion. This sample has about 2.4 million clones, with approximately 93% found just once. The material sequenced was naive CD4+ T cells from PBMCs. The subset was: CD45RA+ positively selected. These receptor sequences come from a man aged 18 to 29 in good health. Some clones in this sample may be carry-over from other donors' samples.

V is TRBV2 and J is TRBJ1-2; D perhaps matches TRBD1 (6 bases). Germline lookup yields CDR1 SNHLY and CDR2 FYNNEI. Trimming shortened V by 5 bases and J by 5 bases, and 18 bases separated the two germline ends. The CDR3 spans 15 residues. The CDR3 region is CASSLNREGRYGYTF. CDR3 DNA: TGTGCCAGCAGTCTTAACAGGGAAGGCAGATATGGCTACACCTTC.

Of note for this clone: The same CDR3 can be traced to other DNA sequences in this sample. The chain combines TRBV5-1 with TRBJ2-3; perhaps TRBD2 as D (6 bases). V lost 4 bases, J lost 4 bases, and 10 bases lay in between. The CDR3 has 13 amino acids. Germline lookup yields CDR1 SGHRS and CDR2 YFSETQ. CDR3 in DNA: TGCGCCAGCAGCCAGGGAGGTGCAGATACGCAGTATTTT. Residues: CASSQGGADTQYF.

The genes are TRBV5-4 and TRBJ1-1; D perhaps matches TRBD1 (5 bases). V lost 4 bases, J lost 5 bases, and 9 bases lay in between. CDR1 and CDR2 from the germline V gene are SGHNT and YYREEE (reference sequence). This CDR3 region has 12 residues. The CDR3 protein is CASSPGTTEAFF. For the CDR3, the DNA is TGTGCCAGCAGCCCAGGGACTACTGAAGCTTTCTTT.

The rearrangement uses TRBV28 and TRBJ1-1; possible D gene TRBD1, 5 bases. Trimming removed 5 bases from V and 3 bases from J, with 22 bases in between. The V gene's germline CDR1 is MDHEN and CDR2 SYDVKM. This CDR3 is built from 17 residues. The CDR3 region has the DNA TGTGCCAGCAGTACTAACCGCCGGGGCTCTAGGGACACTGAAGCTTTCTTT. As protein: CASSTNRRGSRDTEAFF.

The chain is built from TRBV28 and TRBJ2-1; 10 positions match TRBD2. The CDR3 extends over 16 amino acids. V lost 2 bases and J lost 8; bases outside the gene matches: 9. Germline V CDR1 and CDR2: MDHEN, SYDVKM. CDR3: CASSLKASGSTHEQFF. The CDR3 bases are TGTGCCAGCAGTTTAAAAGCTAGCGGGAGCACCCATGAGCAGTTCTTC.